The clone carrying this T cell receptor beta chain came up a few times. Its specificity is unknown. Then a second PCR, running about 6 to 11 cycles, was carried out with a sample-barcoded 5' primer and a J-beta primer mix. One entry per CDR3 protein, called by TCRdb with MiXCR from the 5' RACE reads. The table includes roughly 1.5 million distinct CDR3 sequences, about 42% detected once. This entry comes from a study of blood T cells in healthy people across ages. Study-level points and caveats: The study could not conclusively compare naive and antigen-experienced cells, given its unsorted PBMCs.

Per germline, CDR1 DFQATT and CDR2 SNEGSKA (reference sequence). There are 13 residues in the CDR3. V was trimmed by 1 base and J by 6 bases, leaving 7 bases between them. The sequencing input was blood. The chain is built from TRBV20-1 and TRBJ1-6; no clear D gene. The receptor comes from a woman in her late teens or twenties in good health. CDR3 nucleotides: TGCAGTGCTAGAGGGGTTTTTAATTCACCCCTCCACTTT. It translates to CSARGVFNSPLHF.